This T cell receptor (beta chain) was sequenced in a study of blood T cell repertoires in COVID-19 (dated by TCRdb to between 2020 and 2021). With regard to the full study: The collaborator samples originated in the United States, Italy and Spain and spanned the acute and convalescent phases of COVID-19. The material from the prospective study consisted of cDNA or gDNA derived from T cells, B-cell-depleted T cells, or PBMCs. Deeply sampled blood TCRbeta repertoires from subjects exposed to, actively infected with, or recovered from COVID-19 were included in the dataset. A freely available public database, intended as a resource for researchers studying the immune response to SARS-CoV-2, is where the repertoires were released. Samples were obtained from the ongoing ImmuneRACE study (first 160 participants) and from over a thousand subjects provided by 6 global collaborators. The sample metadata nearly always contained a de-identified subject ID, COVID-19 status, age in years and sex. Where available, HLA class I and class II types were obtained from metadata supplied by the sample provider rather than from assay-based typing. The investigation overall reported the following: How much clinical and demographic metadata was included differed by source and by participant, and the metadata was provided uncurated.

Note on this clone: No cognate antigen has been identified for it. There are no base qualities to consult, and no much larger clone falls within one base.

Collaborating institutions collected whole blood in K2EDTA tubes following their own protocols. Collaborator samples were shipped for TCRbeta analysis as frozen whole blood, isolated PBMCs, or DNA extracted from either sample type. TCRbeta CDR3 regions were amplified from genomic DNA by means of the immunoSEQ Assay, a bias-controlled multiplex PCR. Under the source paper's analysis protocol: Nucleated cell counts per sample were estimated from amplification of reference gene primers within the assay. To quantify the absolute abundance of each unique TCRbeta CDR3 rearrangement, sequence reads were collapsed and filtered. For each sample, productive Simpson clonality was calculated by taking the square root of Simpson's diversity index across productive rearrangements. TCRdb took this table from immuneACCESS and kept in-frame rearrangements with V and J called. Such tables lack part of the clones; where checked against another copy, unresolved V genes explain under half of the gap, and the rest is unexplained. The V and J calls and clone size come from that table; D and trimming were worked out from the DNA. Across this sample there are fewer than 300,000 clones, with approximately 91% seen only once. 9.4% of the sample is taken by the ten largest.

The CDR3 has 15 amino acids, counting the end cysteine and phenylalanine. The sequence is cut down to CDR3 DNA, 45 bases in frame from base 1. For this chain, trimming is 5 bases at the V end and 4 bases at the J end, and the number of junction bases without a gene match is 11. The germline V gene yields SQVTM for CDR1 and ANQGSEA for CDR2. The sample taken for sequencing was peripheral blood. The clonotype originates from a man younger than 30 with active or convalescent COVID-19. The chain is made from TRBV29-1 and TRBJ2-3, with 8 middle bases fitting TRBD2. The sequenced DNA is TGCAGCGTTCTGGGTGCGGGGGGAATCCCAGATACGCAGTATTTT. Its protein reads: CSVLGAGGIPDTQYF.